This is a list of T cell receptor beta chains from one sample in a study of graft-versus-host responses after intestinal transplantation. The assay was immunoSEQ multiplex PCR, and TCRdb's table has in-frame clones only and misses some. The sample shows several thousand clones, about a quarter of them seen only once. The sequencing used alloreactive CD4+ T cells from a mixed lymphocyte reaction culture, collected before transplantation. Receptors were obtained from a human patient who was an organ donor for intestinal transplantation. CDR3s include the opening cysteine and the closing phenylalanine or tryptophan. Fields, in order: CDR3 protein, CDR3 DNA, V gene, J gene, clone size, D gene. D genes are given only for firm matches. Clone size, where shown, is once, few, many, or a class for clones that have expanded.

CDR3 protein: CASQVAGVAETQYF
CDR3 DNA: TGCGCCAGCCAGGTAGCGGGAGTAGCGGAGACCCAGTACTTC
V gene: TRBV5-1
J gene: TRBJ2-5
clone size: few
D gene: TRBD2

CDR3 protein: CASTPTVNYGYTF
CDR3 DNA: TGCGCCAGCACCCCGACAGTTAACTATGGCTACACCTTC
V gene: TRBV10-2
J gene: TRBJ1-2
clone size: medium-sized
D gene: -

CDR3 protein: CASSFSSYNEQFF
CDR3 DNA: TGTGCCAGCAGCTTCAGCTCCTACAATGAGCAGTTCTTC
V gene: TRBV7-3
J gene: TRBJ2-1
clone size: -
D gene: -

CDR3 protein: CGYRMHFYEQYF
CDR3 DNA: TGTGGGTACAGGATGCATTTCTACGAGCAGTACTTC
V gene: TRBV6-5
J gene: TRBJ2-7
clone size: -
D gene: -

CDR3 protein: CASSFLPGFSSPLHF
CDR3 DNA: TGTGCCAGCAGCTTTCTCCCGGGATTTAGTTCACCCCTCCACTTT
V gene: TRBV13
J gene: TRBJ1-6
clone size: medium-sized
D gene: -

CDR3 protein: CASSYRDRPWKQYF
CDR3 DNA: TGTGCCAGCAGTTACCGGGACAGGCCTTGGAAGCAGTACTTC
V gene: TRBV6-6
J gene: TRBJ2-7
clone size: medium-sized
D gene: TRBD1

CDR3 protein: CASSQELAGRWGLGETQYF
CDR3 DNA: TGTGCCAGCAGCCAAGAGCTAGCGGGGAGATGGGGCCTTGGCGAGACCCAGTACTTC
V gene: TRBV4-2
J gene: TRBJ2-5
clone size: -
D gene: TRBD2

CDR3 protein: CATSRDRGLYEQYF
CDR3 DNA: TGTGCCACCAGCAGAGACAGGGGGCTTTACGAGCAGTACTTC
V gene: TRBV15
J gene: TRBJ2-7
clone size: medium-sized
D gene: TRBD1

CDR3 protein: CASNRNVYTEAFF
CDR3 DNA: TGTGCCAGCAACAGGAACGTTTACACTGAAGCTTTCTTT
V gene: TRBV6-5
J gene: TRBJ1-1
clone size: medium-sized
D gene: -

CDR3 protein: CASSKTRETQYF
CDR3 DNA: TGTGCCAGCAGCAAGACGAGGGAGACCCAGTACTTC
V gene: TRBV6-6
J gene: TRBJ2-5
clone size: -
D gene: -

CDR3 protein: CASSIDTVRGNYGYTF
CDR3 DNA: TGTGCCAGTAGTATAGATACCGTACGGGGAAACTATGGCTACACCTTC
V gene: TRBV19
J gene: TRBJ1-2
clone size: medium-sized
D gene: -

CDR3 protein: CASSSPLGSGRPYEQYF
CDR3 DNA: TGTGCCAGCAGTTCCCCCCTGGGTAGCGGGAGGCCCTACGAGCAGTACTTC
V gene: TRBV28
J gene: TRBJ2-7
clone size: -
D gene: TRBD2

CDR3 protein: CASSQDIRAGVGYEQYF
CDR3 DNA: TGTGCCAGCAGCCAAGATATAAGGGCCGGGGTAGGTTACGAGCAGTACTTC
V gene: TRBV14
J gene: TRBJ2-7
clone size: -
D gene: -

CDR3 protein: CASSVLALDTQYF
CDR3 DNA: TGTGCCAGCAGCGTATTGGCATTAGATACGCAGTATTTT
V gene: TRBV9
J gene: TRBJ2-3
clone size: medium-sized
D gene: -

CDR3 protein: CASSPGDFGYTF
CDR3 DNA: TGTGCCAGCAGTCCAGGGGATTTTGGCTACACCTTC
V gene: TRBV6-5
J gene: TRBJ1-2
clone size: few
D gene: -

CDR3 protein: CASSLDRGNQPQHF
CDR3 DNA: TGCGCCAGCAGCCTGGACAGGGGCAATCAGCCCCAGCATTTT
V gene: TRBV5-1
J gene: TRBJ1-5
clone size: once
D gene: TRBD1

CDR3 protein: CASAAGGIYEQYF
CDR3 DNA: TGTGCTAGCGCGGCAGGGGGCATCTACGAGCAGTACTTC
V gene: TRBV19
J gene: TRBJ2-7
clone size: -
D gene: TRBD1

CDR3 protein: CASGRLAGGNEQFF
CDR3 DNA: TGTGCCAGCGGCAGACTAGCGGGGGGAAATGAGCAGTTCTTC
V gene: TRBV6-5
J gene: TRBJ2-1
clone size: medium-sized
D gene: TRBD2

CDR3 protein: CASSPLRAGGSTGELFF
CDR3 DNA: TGTGCCAGCAGCCCGCTGAGAGCGGGGGGTTCAACCGGGGAGCTGTTTTTT
V gene: TRBV13
J gene: TRBJ2-2
clone size: medium-sized
D gene: TRBD2

CDR3 protein: CASSLQSNEQFF
CDR3 DNA: TGTGCCAGCAGCCTTCAGTCCAATGAGCAGTTCTTC
V gene: TRBV7-9
J gene: TRBJ2-1
clone size: -
D gene: -

CDR3 protein: CASSATGQGYSEQYF
CDR3 DNA: TGCGCCAGCAGCGCTACGGGACAGGGGTATTCCGAGCAGTACTTC
V gene: TRBV10-2
J gene: TRBJ2-7
clone size: few
D gene: TRBD1

CDR3 protein: CASSYGGALAKNIQYF
CDR3 DNA: TGTGCCAGCAGTTACGGGGGGGCACTGGCCAAAAACATTCAGTACTTC
V gene: TRBV6-5
J gene: TRBJ2-4
clone size: -
D gene: -

CDR3 protein: CATGAGGPTTEQYF
CDR3 DNA: TGTGCCACCGGGGCGGGGGGTCCCACTACGGAGCAGTACTTC
V gene: TRBV15
J gene: TRBJ2-7
clone size: few
D gene: TRBD2

CDR3 protein: CASSLGGGRQETQYF
CDR3 DNA: TGTGCCAGCAGCTTGGGCGGGGGGCGCCAAGAGACCCAGTACTTC
V gene: TRBV11-3
J gene: TRBJ2-5
clone size: few
D gene: TRBD2

CDR3 protein: CASSSGTTTDTQYF
CDR3 DNA: TGTGCCAGCAGTTCCGGGACTACCACAGATACGCAGTATTTT
V gene: TRBV6-1
J gene: TRBJ2-3
clone size: medium-sized
D gene: TRBD2

CDR3 protein: CASSRSTDTQYF
CDR3 DNA: TGTGCCAGCTCCCGGAGCACAGATACGCAGTATTTT
V gene: TRBV18
J gene: TRBJ2-3
clone size: -
D gene: -

CDR3 protein: CASSQDPGTAEAFF
CDR3 DNA: TGCGCCAGCAGCCAAGATCCCGGGACAGCTGAAGCTTTCTTT
V gene: TRBV4-1
J gene: TRBJ1-1
clone size: medium-sized
D gene: TRBD1

CDR3 protein: CAWSVGVEGAEAFF
CDR3 DNA: TGTGCCTGGAGCGTAGGGGTGGAGGGCGCTGAAGCTTTCTTT
V gene: TRBV30
J gene: TRBJ1-1
clone size: -
D gene: -

CDR3 protein: CAWGTGTIHRGAVF
CDR3 DNA: -
V gene: TRBV30
J gene: TRBJ2-2
clone size: -
D gene: -

CDR3 protein: CASSQFSGKSYEQYF
CDR3 DNA: TGTGCCAGCAGTCAGTTTAGCGGGAAGTCCTACGAGCAGTACTTC
V gene: TRBV2
J gene: TRBJ2-7
clone size: -
D gene: TRBD2

CDR3 protein: CASSFQGGLASLTETQYF
CDR3 DNA: TGTGCCAGCAGCTTCCAGGGGGGACTAGCATCTTTAACTGAGACCCAGTACTTC
V gene: TRBV5-6
J gene: TRBJ2-5
clone size: few
D gene: TRBD2

CDR3 protein: CASSPDALSNQPQHF
CDR3 DNA: TGCGCCAGCAGCCCAGATGCCCTTAGCAATCAGCCCCAGCATTTT
V gene: TRBV5-1
J gene: TRBJ1-5
clone size: medium-sized
D gene: -

CDR3 protein: CAISGAGGADTQYF
CDR3 DNA: TGTGCCATCAGTGGAGCGGGAGGTGCAGATACGCAGTATTTT
V gene: TRBV10-3
J gene: TRBJ2-3
clone size: -
D gene: TRBD2

CDR3 protein: CASRAGAGYYEQYF
CDR3 DNA: TGTGCCAGCCGGGCTGGGGCAGGCTACTACGAGCAGTACTTC
V gene: TRBV5-5
J gene: TRBJ2-7
clone size: -
D gene: -

CDR3 protein: CATSIGGYYEQYF
CDR3 DNA: TGTGCCACCTCTATAGGGGGCTACTACGAGCAGTACTTC
V gene: TRBV6-1
J gene: TRBJ2-7
clone size: once
D gene: TRBD1

CDR3 protein: CASSHRRTGGPQHF
CDR3 DNA: TGTGCCAGCAGCCATCGACGGACTGGTGGGCCCCAGCATTTT
V gene: TRBV28
J gene: TRBJ1-5
clone size: few
D gene: -

CDR3 protein: CASSQPGLGKNIQYF
CDR3 DNA: TGTGCCAGCAGCCAGCCGGGACTAGGTAAAAACATTCAGTACTTC
V gene: TRBV16
J gene: TRBJ2-4
clone size: -
D gene: TRBD2

CDR3 protein: CASSWGRGTDTQYF
CDR3 DNA: TGTGCCAGCTCGTGGGGGCGCGGCACAGATACGCAGTATTTT
V gene: TRBV18
J gene: TRBJ2-3
clone size: few
D gene: -

CDR3 protein: CASSQEWDRAYTIYF
CDR3 DNA: TGTGCCAGCAGCCAAGAATGGGACAGGGCGTACACCATATATTTT
V gene: TRBV4-2
J gene: TRBJ1-3
clone size: medium-sized
D gene: TRBD1

CDR3 protein: CASSPSKGANTEAFF
CDR3 DNA: TGTGCCAGCAGCCCGAGCAAGGGGGCAAACACTGAAGCTTTCTTT
V gene: TRBV11-3
J gene: TRBJ1-1
clone size: once
D gene: TRBD1

CDR3 protein: CASSELGLAFPNEQFF
CDR3 DNA: TGTGCCAGCAGTGAATTGGGACTAGCCTTTCCAAATGAGCAGTTCTTC
V gene: TRBV2
J gene: TRBJ2-1
clone size: few
D gene: TRBD2

CDR3 protein: CASSQGERTSGANVLTF
CDR3 DNA: TGTGCCAGCAGCCAAGGGGAGCGAACCTCTGGGGCCAACGTCCTGACTTTC
V gene: TRBV4-2
J gene: TRBJ2-6
clone size: -
D gene: -

CDR3 protein: CASSRGSLGLIDEQYF
CDR3 DNA: TGTGCCAGCAGCCGAGGTTCTTTGGGTTTGATCGACGAGCAGTACTTC
V gene: TRBV7-2
J gene: TRBJ2-7
clone size: -
D gene: -

CDR3 protein: CASSLRGRETQYF
CDR3 DNA: TGCGCCAGCAGCTTACGGGGAAGGGAGACCCAGTACTTC
V gene: TRBV5-1
J gene: TRBJ2-5
clone size: medium-sized
D gene: -

CDR3 protein: CATSRGLEADTQYF
CDR3 DNA: TGTGCCACCAGCAGAGGACTAGAAGCAGATACGCAGTATTTT
V gene: TRBV15
J gene: TRBJ2-3
clone size: -
D gene: -

CDR3 protein: CTSSQAVLAGRETQYF
CDR3 DNA: TGCACCAGCAGCCAAGCTGTACTAGCGGGGCGGGAGACCCAGTACTTC
V gene: TRBV1
J gene: TRBJ2-5
clone size: few
D gene: -

CDR3 protein: CASRPDRVGNTGELFF
CDR3 DNA: TGTGCCAGCAGACCCGACAGGGTAGGGAACACCGGGGAGCTGTTTTTT
V gene: TRBV7-9
J gene: TRBJ2-2
clone size: -
D gene: TRBD1

CDR3 protein: CASSLNPSGGWNNEQFF
CDR3 DNA: TGCGCCAGCAGCTTGAATCCTAGCGGGGGGTGGAACAATGAGCAGTTCTTC
V gene: TRBV5-1
J gene: TRBJ2-1
clone size: few
D gene: TRBD2

CDR3 protein: CASSTWGGVLDEQYF
CDR3 DNA: TGTGCCAGCAGCACCTGGGGAGGGGTACTAGACGAGCAGTACTTC
V gene: TRBV11-2
J gene: TRBJ2-7
clone size: -
D gene: TRBD2

CDR3 protein: CAWSVRWRVSNYGYTF
CDR3 DNA: TGTGCCTGGAGTGTACGTTGGAGGGTGTCTAACTATGGCTACACCTTC
V gene: TRBV30
J gene: TRBJ1-2
clone size: medium-sized
D gene: -

CDR3 protein: CASGSEKLFF
CDR3 DNA: TGTGCCAGCGGGAGCGAAAAACTGTTTTTT
V gene: TRBV21-1
J gene: TRBJ1-4
clone size: -
D gene: -

CDR3 protein: CASSEYRGHFSDSPLHF
CDR3 DNA: TGTGCCAGCAGTGAATATAGGGGACACTTCTCTGATTCACCCCTCCACTTT
V gene: TRBV25-1
J gene: TRBJ1-6
clone size: few
D gene: -

CDR3 protein: CASSQDRFRTSRPDTQYF
CDR3 DNA: TGCGCCAGCAGCCAAGATCGGTTCCGGACTTCTCGGCCAGATACGCAGTATTTT
V gene: TRBV4-1
J gene: TRBJ2-3
clone size: few
D gene: -

CDR3 protein: CASSPTWTGRTEAFF
CDR3 DNA: TGTGCCAGCAGCCCGACCTGGACAGGGCGGACTGAAGCTTTCTTT
V gene: TRBV11-3
J gene: TRBJ1-1
clone size: few
D gene: TRBD1

CDR3 protein: CASSIQGFQYF
CDR3 DNA: TGCGCCAGCAGCATACAGGGGTTTCAGTACTTC
V gene: TRBV5-1
J gene: TRBJ2-7
clone size: medium-sized
D gene: TRBD1

CDR3 protein: CASSFYFVVGELFF
CDR3 DNA: TGCGCCAGCAGCTTTTATTTCGTTGTCGGGGAGCTGTTTTTT
V gene: TRBV5-1
J gene: TRBJ2-2
clone size: many
D gene: -

CDR3 protein: CASSEEGARNQPQHF
CDR3 DNA: TGTGCCAGCAGTGAAGAGGGGGCGCGGAATCAGCCCCAGCATTTT
V gene: TRBV2
J gene: TRBJ1-5
clone size: medium-sized
D gene: TRBD1